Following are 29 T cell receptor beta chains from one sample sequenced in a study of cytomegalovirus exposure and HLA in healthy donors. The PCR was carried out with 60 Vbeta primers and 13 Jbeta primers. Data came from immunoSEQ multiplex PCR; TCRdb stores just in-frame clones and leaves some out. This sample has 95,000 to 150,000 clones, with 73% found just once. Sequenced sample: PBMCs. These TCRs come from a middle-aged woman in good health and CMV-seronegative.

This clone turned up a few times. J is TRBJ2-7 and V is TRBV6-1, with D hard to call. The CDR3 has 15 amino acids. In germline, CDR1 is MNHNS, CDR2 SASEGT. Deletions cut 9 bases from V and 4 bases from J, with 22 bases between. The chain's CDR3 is CASCFKQKAAYEQYF. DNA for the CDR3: TGTGCCAGTTGTTTCAAGCAGAAGGCGGCATACGAGCAGTACTTC.

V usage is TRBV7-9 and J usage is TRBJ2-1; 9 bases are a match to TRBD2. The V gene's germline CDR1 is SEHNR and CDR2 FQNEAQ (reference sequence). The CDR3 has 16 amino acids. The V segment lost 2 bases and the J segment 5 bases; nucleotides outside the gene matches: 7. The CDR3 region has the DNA TGTGCCAGCAGCTTAAAGCGGGAGGTCTTCCACAATGAGCAGTTCTTC. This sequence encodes CASSLKREVFHNEQFF.

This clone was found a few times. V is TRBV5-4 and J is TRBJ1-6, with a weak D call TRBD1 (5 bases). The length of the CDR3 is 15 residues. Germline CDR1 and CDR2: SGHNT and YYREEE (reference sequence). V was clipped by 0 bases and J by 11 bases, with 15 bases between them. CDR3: CASSLGAGLAPPLHF. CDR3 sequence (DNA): TGTGCCAGCAGCTTGGGCGCGGGGCTGGCCCCACCCCTCCACTTT.

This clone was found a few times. CDR3 residues: CASSDSYRVSYNEQFF. CDR3 sequence (DNA): TGTGCCAGCAGTGACTCTTACCGAGTCTCCTACAATGAGCAGTTCTTC. The chain has TRBV6-4 and TRBJ2-1; D gene uncertain. Germline CDR1 MRHNA, CDR2 SNTAGT. CDR3 size: 16 residues. V shed 0 bases and J shed 0 bases, with 9 bases lying between them.

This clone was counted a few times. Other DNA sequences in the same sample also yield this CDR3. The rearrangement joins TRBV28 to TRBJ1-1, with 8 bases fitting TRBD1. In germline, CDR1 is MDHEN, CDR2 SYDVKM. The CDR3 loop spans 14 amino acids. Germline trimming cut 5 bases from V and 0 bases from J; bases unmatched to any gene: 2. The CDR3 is CASSDRGLNTEAFF. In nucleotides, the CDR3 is TGTGCCAGCAGTGACAGGGGTTTGAACACTGAAGCTTTCTTT.

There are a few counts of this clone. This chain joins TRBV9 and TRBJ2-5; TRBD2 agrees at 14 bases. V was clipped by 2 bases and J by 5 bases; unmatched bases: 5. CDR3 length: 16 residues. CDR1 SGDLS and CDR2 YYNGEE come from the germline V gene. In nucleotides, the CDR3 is TGTGCCAGCAGCGTCCTGACTAGCGGGGGGGCGGAGACCCAGTACTTC. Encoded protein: CASSVLTSGGAETQYF.

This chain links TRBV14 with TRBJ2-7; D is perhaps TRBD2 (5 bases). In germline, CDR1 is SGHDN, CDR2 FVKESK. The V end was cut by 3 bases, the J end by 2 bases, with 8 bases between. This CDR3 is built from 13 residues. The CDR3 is CASSHGNPYEQYF. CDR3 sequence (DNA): TGTGCCAGCAGCCACGGGAACCCCTACGAGCAGTACTTC. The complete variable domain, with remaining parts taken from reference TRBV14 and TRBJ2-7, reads EAGVTQFPSHSVIEKGQTVTLRCDPISGHDNLYWYRRVMGKEIKFLLHFVKESKQDESGMPNNRFLAERTGGTYSTLKVQPAELEDSGVYFCASSHGNPYEQYFGPGTRLTVT.

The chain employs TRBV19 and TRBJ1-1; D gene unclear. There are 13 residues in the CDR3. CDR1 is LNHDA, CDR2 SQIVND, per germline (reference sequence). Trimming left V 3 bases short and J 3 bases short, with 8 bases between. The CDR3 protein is CASSIRGDTEAFF. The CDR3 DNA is TGTGCCAGTAGTATCCGCGGGGACACTGAAGCTTTCTTT.

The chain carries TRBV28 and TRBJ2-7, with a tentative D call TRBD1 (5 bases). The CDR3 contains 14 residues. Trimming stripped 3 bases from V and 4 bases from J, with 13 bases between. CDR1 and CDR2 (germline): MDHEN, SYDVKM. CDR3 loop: CASSFHHNRYEQYF. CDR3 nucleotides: TGTGCCAGCAGTTTCCATCATAACAGGTACGAGCAGTACTTC.

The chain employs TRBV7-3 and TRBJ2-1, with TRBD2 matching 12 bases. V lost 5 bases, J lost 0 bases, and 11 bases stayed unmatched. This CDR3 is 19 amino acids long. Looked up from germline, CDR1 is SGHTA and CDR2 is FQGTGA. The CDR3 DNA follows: TGTGCCAGCAGCCCAAGGACTAGCGGGATCTTTAGCTCCTACAATGAGCAGTTCTTC. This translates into CASSPRTSGIFSSYNEQFF. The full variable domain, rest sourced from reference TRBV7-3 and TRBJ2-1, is GAGVSQTPSNKVTEKGKYVELRCDPISGHTALYWYRQSLGQGPEFLIYFQGTGAADDSGLPNDRFFAVRPEGSVSTLKIQRTERGDSAVYLCASSPRTSGIFSSYNEQFFGPGTRLTVL.

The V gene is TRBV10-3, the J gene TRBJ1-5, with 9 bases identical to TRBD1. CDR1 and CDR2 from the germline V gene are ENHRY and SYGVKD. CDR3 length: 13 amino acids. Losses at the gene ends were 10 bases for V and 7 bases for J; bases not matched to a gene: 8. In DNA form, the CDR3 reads TGTGCCAGCAAGGGGACAGGGAGACAGCCCCAGCATTTT. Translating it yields CASKGTGRQPQHF.

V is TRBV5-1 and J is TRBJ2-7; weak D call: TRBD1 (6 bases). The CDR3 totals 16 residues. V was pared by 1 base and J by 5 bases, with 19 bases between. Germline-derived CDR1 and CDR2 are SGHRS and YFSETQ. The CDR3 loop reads CASSLQSPQTGNEQYF. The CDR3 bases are TGCGCCAGCAGCTTGCAGAGCCCCCAGACAGGTAACGAGCAGTACTTC.

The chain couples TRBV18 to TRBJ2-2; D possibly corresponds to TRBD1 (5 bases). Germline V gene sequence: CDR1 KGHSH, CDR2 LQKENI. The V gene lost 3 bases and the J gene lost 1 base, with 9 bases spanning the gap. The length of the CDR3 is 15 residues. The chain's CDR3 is CASSPGQGNTGELFF. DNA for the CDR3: TGTGCCAGCTCACCCGGGCAGGGGAACACCGGGGAGCTGTTTTTT.

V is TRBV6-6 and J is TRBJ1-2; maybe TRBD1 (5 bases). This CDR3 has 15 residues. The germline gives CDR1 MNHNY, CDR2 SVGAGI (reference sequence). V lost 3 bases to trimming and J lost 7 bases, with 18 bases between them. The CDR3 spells CASSYLDQTATGYTF. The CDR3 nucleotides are TGTGCCAGCAGTTATCTGGATCAGACAGCCACTGGCTACACCTTC.

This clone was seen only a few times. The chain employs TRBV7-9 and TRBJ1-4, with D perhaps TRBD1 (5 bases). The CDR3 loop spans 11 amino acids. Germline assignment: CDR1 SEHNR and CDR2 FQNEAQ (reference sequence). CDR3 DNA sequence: TGTTCCGGCGGGGGGAATGAAAAACTGTTTTTT. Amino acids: CSGGGNEKLFF.

The CDR3 loop reads CASSLYTEAFF. CDR3 bases: TGTGCCAGCAGCTTATATACTGAAGCTTTCTTT. This chain joins TRBV7-9 and TRBJ1-1; D call uncertain. Trimming pared 2 bases from V and 5 bases from J, leaving 3 bases between. The germline V gene encodes CDR1 SEHNR and CDR2 FQNEAQ (reference sequence). The CDR3 loop spans 11 amino acids.

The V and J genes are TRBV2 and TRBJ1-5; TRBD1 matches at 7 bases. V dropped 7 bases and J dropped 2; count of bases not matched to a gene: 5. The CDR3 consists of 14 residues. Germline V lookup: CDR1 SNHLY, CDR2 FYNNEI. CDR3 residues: CASTDRVGNQPQHF. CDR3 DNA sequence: TGTGCCAGCACTGACAGGGTCGGCAATCAGCCCCAGCATTTT. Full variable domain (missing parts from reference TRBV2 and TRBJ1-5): EPEVTQTPSHQVTQMGQEVILRCVPISNHLYFYWYRQILGQKVEFLVSFYNNEISEKSEIFDDQFSVERPDGSNFTLKIRSTKLEDSAMYFCASTDRVGNQPQHFGDGTRLSIL.

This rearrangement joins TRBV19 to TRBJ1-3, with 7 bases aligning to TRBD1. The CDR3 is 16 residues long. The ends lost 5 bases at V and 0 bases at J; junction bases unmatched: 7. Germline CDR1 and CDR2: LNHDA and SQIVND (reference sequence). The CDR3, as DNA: TGTGCCAGTAGTCCCCAACAGGGGCGCTCTGGAAACACCATATATTTT. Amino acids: CASSPQQGRSGNTIYF. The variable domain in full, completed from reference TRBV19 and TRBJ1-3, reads DGGITQSPKYLFRKEGQNVTLSCEQNLNHDAMYWYRQDPGQGLRLIYYSQIVNDFQKGDIAEGYSVSREKKESFPLTVTSAQKNPTAFYLCASSPQQGRSGNTIYFGEGSWLTVV.

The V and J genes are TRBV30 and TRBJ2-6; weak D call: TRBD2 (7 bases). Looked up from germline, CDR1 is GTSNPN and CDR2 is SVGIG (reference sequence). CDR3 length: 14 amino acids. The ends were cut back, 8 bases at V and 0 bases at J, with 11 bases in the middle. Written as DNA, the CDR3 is TGTGCCCGGGGAGGGGGCTCTGGGGCCAACGTCCTGACTTTC. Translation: CARGGGSGANVLTF.

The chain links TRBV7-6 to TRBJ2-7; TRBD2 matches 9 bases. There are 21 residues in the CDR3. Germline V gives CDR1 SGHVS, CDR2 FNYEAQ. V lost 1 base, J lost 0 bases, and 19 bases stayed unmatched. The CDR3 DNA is TGTGCCAGCAGCTTAGGGGGTGCGGCGGGGGGGTCCTACCGAATCTCCTACGAGCAGTACTTC. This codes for CASSLGGAAGGSYRISYEQYF.

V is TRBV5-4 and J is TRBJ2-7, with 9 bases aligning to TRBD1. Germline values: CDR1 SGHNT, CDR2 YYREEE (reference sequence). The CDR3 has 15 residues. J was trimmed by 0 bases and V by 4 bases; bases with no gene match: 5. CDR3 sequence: CASSTGQGPSYEQYF. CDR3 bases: TGTGCCAGCAGCACCGGACAGGGGCCCTCCTACGAGCAGTACTTC.

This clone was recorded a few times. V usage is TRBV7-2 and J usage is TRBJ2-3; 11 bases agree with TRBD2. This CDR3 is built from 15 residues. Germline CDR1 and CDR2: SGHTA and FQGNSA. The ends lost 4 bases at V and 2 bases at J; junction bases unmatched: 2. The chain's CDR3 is CASSSTSGATDTQYF. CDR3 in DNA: TGTGCCAGCAGCTCGACTAGCGGGGCCACAGATACGCAGTATTTT.

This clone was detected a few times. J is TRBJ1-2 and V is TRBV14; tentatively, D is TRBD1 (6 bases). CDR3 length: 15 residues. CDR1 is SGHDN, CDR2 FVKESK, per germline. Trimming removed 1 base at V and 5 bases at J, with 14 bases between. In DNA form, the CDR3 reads TGTGCCAGCAGCCAAGCTCGCAGGGGAGGGTATGGCTACACCTTC. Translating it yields CASSQARRGGYGYTF.

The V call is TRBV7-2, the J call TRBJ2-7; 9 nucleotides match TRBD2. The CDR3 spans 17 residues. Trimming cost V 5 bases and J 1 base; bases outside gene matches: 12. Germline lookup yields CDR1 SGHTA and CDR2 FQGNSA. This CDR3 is CASSPGRSGGGSYEQYF. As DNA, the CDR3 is TGTGCCAGCAGCCCCGGCCGTAGCGGGGGAGGGTCCTACGAGCAGTACTTC.

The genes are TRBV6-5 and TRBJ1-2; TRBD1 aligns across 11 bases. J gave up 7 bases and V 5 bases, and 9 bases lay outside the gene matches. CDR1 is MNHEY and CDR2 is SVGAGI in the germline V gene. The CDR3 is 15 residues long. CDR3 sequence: CASSRPDRGHSGYTF. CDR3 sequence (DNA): TGTGCCAGCAGTCGACCGGACAGGGGGCATAGTGGCTACACCTTC.

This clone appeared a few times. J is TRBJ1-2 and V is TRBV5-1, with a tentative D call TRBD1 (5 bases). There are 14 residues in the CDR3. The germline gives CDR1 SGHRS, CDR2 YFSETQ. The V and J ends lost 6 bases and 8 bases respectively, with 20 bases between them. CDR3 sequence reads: CASTAGGGENGYTF. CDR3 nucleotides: TGCGCCAGCACCGCTGGTGGAGGGGAGAACGGCTACACCTTC.

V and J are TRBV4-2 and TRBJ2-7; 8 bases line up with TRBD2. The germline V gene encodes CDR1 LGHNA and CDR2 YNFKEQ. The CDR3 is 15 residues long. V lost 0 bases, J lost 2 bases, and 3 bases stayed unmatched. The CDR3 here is CASSQDSGGAYEQYF. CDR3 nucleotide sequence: TGTGCCAGCAGCCAAGATTCCGGGGGGGCCTACGAGCAGTACTTC.

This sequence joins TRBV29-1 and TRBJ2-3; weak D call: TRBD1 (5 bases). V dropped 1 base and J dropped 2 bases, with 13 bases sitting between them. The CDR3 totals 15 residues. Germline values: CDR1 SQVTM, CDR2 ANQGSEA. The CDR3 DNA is TGCAGCGTTGAAGTACGGACACGAAACACAGATACGCAGTATTTT. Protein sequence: CSVEVRTRNTDTQYF.

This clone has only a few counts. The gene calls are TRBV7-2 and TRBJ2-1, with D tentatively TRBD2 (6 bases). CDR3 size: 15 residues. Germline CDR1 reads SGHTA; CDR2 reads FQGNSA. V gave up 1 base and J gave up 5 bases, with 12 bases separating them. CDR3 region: CASSLGVAVDNEQFF. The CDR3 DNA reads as TGTGCCAGCAGCTTAGGGGTAGCGGTGGACAATGAGCAGTTCTTC.